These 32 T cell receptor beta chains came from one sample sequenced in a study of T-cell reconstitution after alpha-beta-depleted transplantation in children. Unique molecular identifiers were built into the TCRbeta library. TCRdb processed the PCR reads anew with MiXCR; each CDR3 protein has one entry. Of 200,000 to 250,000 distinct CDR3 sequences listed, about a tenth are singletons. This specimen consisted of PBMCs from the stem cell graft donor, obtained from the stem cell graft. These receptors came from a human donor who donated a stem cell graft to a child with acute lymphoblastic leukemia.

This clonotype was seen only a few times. CDR3 residues: CASSFEGYYEQYF. The DNA for the CDR3 is TGCGCCAGCAGCTTCGAGGGCTACTACGAGCAGTACTTC. This chain joins TRBV5-1 and TRBJ2-7; a weak D match, TRBD2 (5 bases). The CDR3 extends over 13 amino acids. Germline V gene data show CDR1 as SGHRS and CDR2 as YFSETQ. V was cut by 2 bases and J by 3 bases, with 9 bases left in between.

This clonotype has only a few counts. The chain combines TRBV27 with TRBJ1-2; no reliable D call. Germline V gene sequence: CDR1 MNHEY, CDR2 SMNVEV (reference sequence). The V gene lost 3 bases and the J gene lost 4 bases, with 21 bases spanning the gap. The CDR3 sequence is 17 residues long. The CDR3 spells CASSFRQVPKSVYGYTF. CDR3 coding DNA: TGTGCCAGCAGTTTTAGGCAGGTCCCCAAATCCGTCTATGGCTACACCTTC.

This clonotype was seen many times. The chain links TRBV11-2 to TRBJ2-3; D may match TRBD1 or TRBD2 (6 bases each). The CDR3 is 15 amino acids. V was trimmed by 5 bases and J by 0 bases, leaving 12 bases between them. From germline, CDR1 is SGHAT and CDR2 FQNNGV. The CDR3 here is CASSPQGTSTDTQYF. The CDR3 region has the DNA TGTGCCAGCAGCCCTCAGGGGACTAGCACAGATACGCAGTATTTT.

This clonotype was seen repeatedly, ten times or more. The CDR3 sequence is CASNPGDRFYEQYF. As DNA, the CDR3 is TGCGCCAGCAACCCGGGCGACAGATTCTACGAGCAGTACTTC. The chain recombines TRBV5-1 with TRBJ2-7, with a tentative D call TRBD1 (5 bases). CDR1 and CDR2 from the germline V gene are SGHRS and YFSETQ. Trimming stripped 6 bases from V and 3 bases from J, with 16 bases between. The CDR3 extends over 14 amino acids.

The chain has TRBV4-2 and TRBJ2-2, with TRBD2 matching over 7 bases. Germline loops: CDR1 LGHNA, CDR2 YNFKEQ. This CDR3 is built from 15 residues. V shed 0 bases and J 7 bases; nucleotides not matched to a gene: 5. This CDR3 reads CASSQETGRGGELFF. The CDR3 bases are TGTGCCAGCAGCCAAGAAACGGGGAGGGGCGGGGAGCTGTTTTTT.

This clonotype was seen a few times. For the CDR3, the DNA is TGTGCCAGCCAAGGGAGGGGCGAGACCCAGTACTTC. As protein: CASQGRGETQYF. This chain links TRBV7-2 with TRBJ2-5, with 7 bases matching TRBD2. This CDR3 is 12 amino acids long. Losses at the gene ends were 8 bases for V and 5 bases for J; bases not matched to a gene: 5. Germline-derived CDR1 and CDR2 are SGHTA and FQGNSA.

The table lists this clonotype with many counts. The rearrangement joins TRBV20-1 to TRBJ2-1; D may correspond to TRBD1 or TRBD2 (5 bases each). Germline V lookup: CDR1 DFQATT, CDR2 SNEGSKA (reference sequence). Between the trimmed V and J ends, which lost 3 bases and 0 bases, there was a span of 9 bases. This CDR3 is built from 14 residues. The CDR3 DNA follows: TGCAGTGCTAGGACCGGGACCTCCTACAATGAGCAGTTCTTC. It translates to CSARTGTSYNEQFF.

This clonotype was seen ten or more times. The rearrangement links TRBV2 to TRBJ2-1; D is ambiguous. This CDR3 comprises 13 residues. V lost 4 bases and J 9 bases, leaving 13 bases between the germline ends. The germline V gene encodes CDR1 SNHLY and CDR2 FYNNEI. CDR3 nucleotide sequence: TGTGCCAGCAGTGTTTCCCTCCTGGGTGAGCAGTTCTTC. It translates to CASSVSLLGEQFF.

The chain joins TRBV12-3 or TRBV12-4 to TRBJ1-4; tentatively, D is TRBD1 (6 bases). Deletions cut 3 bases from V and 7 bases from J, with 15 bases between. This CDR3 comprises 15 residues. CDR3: CASSFGPGAGEKLFF. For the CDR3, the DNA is TGTGCCAGCAGTTTCGGGCCGGGGGCCGGTGAAAAACTGTTTTTT.

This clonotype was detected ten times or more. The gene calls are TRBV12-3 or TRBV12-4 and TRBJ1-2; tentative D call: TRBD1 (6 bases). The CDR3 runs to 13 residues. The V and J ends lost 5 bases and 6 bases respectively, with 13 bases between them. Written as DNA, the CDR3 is TGTGCCAGCAGTCGGGGGCGATCTGATGGCTACACCTTC. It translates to CASSRGRSDGYTF.

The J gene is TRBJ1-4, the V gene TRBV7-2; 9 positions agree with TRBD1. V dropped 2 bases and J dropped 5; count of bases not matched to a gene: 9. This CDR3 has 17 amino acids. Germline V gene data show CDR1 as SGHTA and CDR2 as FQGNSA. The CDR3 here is CASSLRAPGQGNEKLFF. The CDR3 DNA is TGTGCCAGCAGCTTAAGAGCCCCGGGACAGGGCAATGAAAAACTGTTTTTT. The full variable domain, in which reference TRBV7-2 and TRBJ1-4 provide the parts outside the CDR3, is GAGVSQSPSNKVTEKGKDVELRCDPISGHTALYWYRQSLGQGLEFLIYFQGNSAPDKSGLPSDRFSAERTGGSVSTLTIQRTQQEDSAVYLCASSLRAPGQGNEKLFFGSGTQLSVL.

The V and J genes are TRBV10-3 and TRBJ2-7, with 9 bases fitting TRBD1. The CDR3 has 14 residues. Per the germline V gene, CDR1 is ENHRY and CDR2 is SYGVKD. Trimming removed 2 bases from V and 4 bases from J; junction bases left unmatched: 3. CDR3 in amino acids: CAISEETGGYEQYF. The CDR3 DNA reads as TGTGCCATCAGTGAGGAGACAGGGGGGTACGAGCAGTACTTC.

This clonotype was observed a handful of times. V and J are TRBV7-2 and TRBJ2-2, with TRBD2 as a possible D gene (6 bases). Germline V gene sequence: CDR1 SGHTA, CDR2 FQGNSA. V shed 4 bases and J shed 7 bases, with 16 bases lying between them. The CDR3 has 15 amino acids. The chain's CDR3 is CASSSTSIGGGELFF. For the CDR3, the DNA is TGTGCCAGCAGCTCAACTAGCATCGGAGGCGGGGAGCTGTTTTTT.

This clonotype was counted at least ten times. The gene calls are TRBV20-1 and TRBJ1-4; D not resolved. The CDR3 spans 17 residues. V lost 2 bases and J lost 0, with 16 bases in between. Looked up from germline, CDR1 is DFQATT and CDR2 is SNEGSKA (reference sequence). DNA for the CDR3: TGCAGTGCTAGACCGTTGACGGGGTCCGCAACTAATGAAAAACTGTTTTTT. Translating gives CSARPLTGSATNEKLFF.

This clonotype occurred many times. The CDR3 region has the DNA TGTGCCAGCAGCTTAGGGTCGGCGGGGCGTCACACCTTC. It is translated as CASSLGSAGRHTF. The chain combines TRBV13 with TRBJ1-2; a weak D match, TRBD1 (5 bases). CDR1 and CDR2 (germline): PRHDT, FYEKMQ (reference sequence). The CDR3 totals 13 residues. The germline V and J ends were trimmed by 0 bases and 12 bases, with 14 bases remaining between them.

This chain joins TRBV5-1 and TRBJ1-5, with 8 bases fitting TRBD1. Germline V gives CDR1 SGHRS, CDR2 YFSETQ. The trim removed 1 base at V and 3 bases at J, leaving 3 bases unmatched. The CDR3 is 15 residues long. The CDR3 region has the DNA TGCGCCAGCAGCTTGACAGGGGGGAACAATCAGCCCCAGCATTTT. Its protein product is CASSLTGGNNQPQHF. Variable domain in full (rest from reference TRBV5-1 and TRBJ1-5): KAGVTQTPRYLIKTRGQQVTLSCSPISGHRSVSWYQQTPGQGLQFLFEYFSETQRNKGNFPGRFSGRQFSNSRSEMNVSTLELGDSALYLCASSLTGGNNQPQHFGDGTRLSIL.

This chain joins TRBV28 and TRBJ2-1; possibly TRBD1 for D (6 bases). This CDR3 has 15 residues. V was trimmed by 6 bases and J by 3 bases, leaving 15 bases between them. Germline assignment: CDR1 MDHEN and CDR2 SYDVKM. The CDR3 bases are TGTGCCAGCAGGCAAGGGACATCCCACTACAATGAGCAGTTCTTC. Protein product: CASRQGTSHYNEQFF.

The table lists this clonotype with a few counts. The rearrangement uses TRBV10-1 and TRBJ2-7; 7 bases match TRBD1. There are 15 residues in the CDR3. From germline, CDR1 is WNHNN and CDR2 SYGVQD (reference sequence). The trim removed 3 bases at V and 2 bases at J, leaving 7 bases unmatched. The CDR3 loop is CASSDTPGTAYEQYF. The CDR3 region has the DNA TGCGCCAGCAGTGACACCCCCGGGACAGCCTACGAGCAGTACTTC.

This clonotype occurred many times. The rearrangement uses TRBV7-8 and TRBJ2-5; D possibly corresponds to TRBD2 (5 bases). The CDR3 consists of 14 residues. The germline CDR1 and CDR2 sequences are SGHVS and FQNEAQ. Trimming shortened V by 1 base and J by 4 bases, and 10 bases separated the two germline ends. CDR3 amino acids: CASSLGRSRETQYF. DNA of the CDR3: TGTGCCAGCAGCTTAGGGAGGTCGCGAGAGACCCAGTACTTC.

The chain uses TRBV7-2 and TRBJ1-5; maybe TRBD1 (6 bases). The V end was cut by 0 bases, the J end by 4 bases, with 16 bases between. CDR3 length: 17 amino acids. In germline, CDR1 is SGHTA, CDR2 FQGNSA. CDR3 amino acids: CASSLARDTTGNQPQHF. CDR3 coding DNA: TGTGCCAGCAGCTTAGCGAGGGACACCACTGGGAATCAGCCCCAGCATTTT.

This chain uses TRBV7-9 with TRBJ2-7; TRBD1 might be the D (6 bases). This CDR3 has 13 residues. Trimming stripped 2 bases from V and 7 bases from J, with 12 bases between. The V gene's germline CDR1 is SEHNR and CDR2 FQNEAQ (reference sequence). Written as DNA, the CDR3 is TGTGCCAGCAGCTTACAGGGGACGGGGGAGCAGTACTTC. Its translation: CASSLQGTGEQYF.

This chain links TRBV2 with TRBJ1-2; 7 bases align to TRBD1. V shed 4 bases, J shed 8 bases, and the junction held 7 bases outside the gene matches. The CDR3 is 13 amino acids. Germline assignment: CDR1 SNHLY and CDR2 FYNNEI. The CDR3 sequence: CASSVSQGRGYTF. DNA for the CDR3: TGTGCCAGCAGTGTTTCACAGGGGAGAGGCTACACCTTC.

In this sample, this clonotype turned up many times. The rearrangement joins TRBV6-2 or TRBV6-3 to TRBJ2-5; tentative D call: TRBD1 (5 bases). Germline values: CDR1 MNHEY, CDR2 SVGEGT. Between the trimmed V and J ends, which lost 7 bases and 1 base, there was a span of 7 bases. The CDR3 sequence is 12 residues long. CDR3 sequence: CASTDSQETQYF. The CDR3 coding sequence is TGTGCCAGCACCGACAGCCAAGAGACCCAGTACTTC.

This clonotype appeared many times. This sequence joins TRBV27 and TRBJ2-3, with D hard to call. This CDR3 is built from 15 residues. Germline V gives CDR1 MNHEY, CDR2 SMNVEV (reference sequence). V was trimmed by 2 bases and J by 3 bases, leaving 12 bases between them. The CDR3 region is CASSLALVGTDTQYF. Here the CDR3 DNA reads TGTGCCAGCAGTTTAGCCCTCGTGGGGACAGATACGCAGTATTTT.

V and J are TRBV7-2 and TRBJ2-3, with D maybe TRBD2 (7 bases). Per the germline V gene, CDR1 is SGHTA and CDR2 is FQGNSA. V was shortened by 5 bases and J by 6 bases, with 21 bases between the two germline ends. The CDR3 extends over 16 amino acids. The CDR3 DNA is TGTGCCAGCAGCATGCTGGTGGGGGGGCCCGCGGATACGCAGTATTTT. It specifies CASSMLVGGPADTQYF.

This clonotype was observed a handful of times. The CDR3 DNA reads as TGTGCCAGCAGCGTTTTTGGTAGGGGGAAGAATGAAAAACTGTTTTTT. Its translation: CASSVFGRGKNEKLFF. The genes are TRBV5-6 and TRBJ1-4, with a weak D call TRBD1 (6 bases). V was trimmed by 4 bases and J by 5 bases, leaving 18 bases between them. The CDR3 consists of 16 residues. In germline, CDR1 is SGHDT, CDR2 YYEEEE.

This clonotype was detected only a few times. The CDR3 loop is CASSVTGTGAQETQYF. CDR3 coding DNA: TGTGCCAGCAGTGTGACCGGGACAGGGGCTCAAGAGACCCAGTACTTC. The rearrangement links TRBV27 to TRBJ2-5; TRBD1 matches at 10 bases. The CDR3 has 16 amino acids. Germline trimming cut 5 bases from V and 2 bases from J; bases unmatched to any gene: 8. Germline V gives CDR1 MNHEY, CDR2 SMNVEV (reference sequence).

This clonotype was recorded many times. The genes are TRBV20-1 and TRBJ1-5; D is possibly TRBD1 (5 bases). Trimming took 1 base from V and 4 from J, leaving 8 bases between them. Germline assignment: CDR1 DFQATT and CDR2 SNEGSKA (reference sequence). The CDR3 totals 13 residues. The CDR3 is CSARGDGNQPQHF. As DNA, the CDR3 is TGCAGTGCTAGAGGGGACGGTAATCAGCCCCAGCATTTT.

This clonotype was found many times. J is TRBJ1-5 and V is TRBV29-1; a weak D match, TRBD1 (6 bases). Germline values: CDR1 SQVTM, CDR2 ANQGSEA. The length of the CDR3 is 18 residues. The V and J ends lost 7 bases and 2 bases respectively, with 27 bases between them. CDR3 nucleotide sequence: TGCAGCGGTCCCCGGGACATAAGAAAAAGGGGTGGCAATCAGCCCCAGCATTTT. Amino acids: CSGPRDIRKRGGNQPQHF.

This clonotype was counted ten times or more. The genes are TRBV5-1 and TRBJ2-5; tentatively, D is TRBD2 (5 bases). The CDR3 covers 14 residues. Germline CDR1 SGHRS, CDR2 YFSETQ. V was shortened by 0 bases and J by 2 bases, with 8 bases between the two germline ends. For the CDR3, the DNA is TGCGCCAGCAGCTTGGAAAGGGAGCAAGAGACCCAGTACTTC. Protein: CASSLEREQETQYF.

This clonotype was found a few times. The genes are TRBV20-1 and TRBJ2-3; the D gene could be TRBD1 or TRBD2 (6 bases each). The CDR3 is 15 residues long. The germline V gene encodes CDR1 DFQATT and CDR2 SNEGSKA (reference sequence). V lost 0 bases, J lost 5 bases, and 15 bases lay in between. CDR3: CSAREGHGGIDTQYF. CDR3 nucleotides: TGCAGTGCTAGAGAGGGACACGGGGGTATAGATACGCAGTATTTT.

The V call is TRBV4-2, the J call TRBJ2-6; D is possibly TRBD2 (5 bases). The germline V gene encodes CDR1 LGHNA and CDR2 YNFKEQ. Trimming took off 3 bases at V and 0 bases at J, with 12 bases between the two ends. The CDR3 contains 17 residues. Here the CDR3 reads CASSQAFGISGANVLTF. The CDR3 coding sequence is TGTGCCAGCAGCCAGGCCTTCGGGATCTCTGGGGCCAACGTCCTGACTTTC.